These T cell receptor beta chains were read from a single sample in a study of technical replicates of blood from a few donors. TCRdb keeps only in-frame clones here, not all; method: immunoSEQ multiplex PCR. In the table there are 44,000 or so clones, about 93% of which are singletons. Specimen: PBMCs. Receptors originate from a human donor in good health. Some clones in this sample may be carry-over from other donors' samples. The CDR3 runs from the conserved cysteine through the conserved F or W. The D gene is left open where the match is weak. Clone sizes are given selectively: once, few, many, or a class where the clone is expanded.

.,TRBJ2-1,TRBV7-9,TRBD2,CASSLMGGPNEQFF,TGTGCCAGCAGCTTGATGGGAGGGCCCAATGAGCAGTTCTTC
.,TRBJ1-1,TRBV28,.,CASGGGNTEAFF,TGTGCCAGCGGCGGGGGGAACACTGAAGCTTTCTTT
.,TRBJ1-1,TRBV2,.,CAREKSGERMNTEAFF,TGTGCCAGAGAAAAGAGCGGGGAAAGGATGAACACTGAAGCTTTCTTT
.,TRBJ1-1,TRBV29-1,.,CSVDLSSTEAFF,TGCAGCGTTGATCTGTCGTCCACTGAAGCTTTCTTT
.,TRBJ1-2,TRBV11-1,.,CASSARFGGRGYGYTF,TGTGCCAGCAGCGCGCGTTTTGGGGGCAGGGGCTATGGCTACACCTTC
.,TRBJ1-1,TRBV19,TRBD1,CASSDRGDTEAFF,TGTGCCAGTAGTGACAGGGGGGACACTGAAGCTTTCTTT
.,TRBJ1-4,TRBV5-1,TRBD1,CASSLGTGGGEKLFF,TGCGCCAGCAGCTTGGGGACAGGCGGCGGTGAAAAACTGTTTTTT
.,TRBJ2-5,TRBV5-1,TRBD2,CASSLWLAGETQYF,TGCGCCAGCAGCTTGTGGCTAGCGGGGGAGACCCAGTACTTC
.,TRBJ2-7,TRBV5-1,TRBD1,CASSLDRGRNEQYF,TGCGCCAGCAGCTTGGACAGGGGGCGTAACGAGCAGTACTTC
once,TRBJ2-1,TRBV5-4,.,CASSLEVAENNEQFF,TGTGCCAGCAGCTTGGAAGTAGCGGAGAACAATGAGCAGTTCTTC
.,TRBJ1-5,TRBV19,.,CASSNTGNSNQPQHF,TGTGCCAGTAGTAACACGGGTAATAGCAATCAGCCCCAGCATTTT
.,TRBJ2-1,TRBV6-6,TRBD2,CASRWGGGAYNEQFF,TGTGCCAGTCGATGGGGCGGGGGGGCCTACAATGAGCAGTTCTTC
.,TRBJ1-4,TRBV5-4,TRBD1,CASSFTQGASEKLFF,TGTGCCAGCAGCTTCACTCAGGGGGCGAGTGAAAAACTGTTTTTT
.,TRBJ2-3,TRBV7-9,.,CASSFDTYTDTQYF,TGTGCCAGCAGCTTTGACACCTACACAGATACGCAGTATTTT
.,TRBJ1-5,TRBV9,.,CASSVTGLRPQHF,TGTGCCAGCAGCGTTACAGGGCTACGGCCCCAGCATTTT
.,TRBJ1-1,TRBV29-1,.,CSVEDRRGGTEAFF,TGCAGCGTTGAAGATAGGAGGGGCGGTACTGAAGCTTTCTTT
few,TRBJ2-3,TRBV9,TRBD1,CASSERQGSTDTQYF,TGTGCCAGCAGCGAGCGACAGGGAAGCACAGATACGCAGTATTTT
.,TRBJ2-1,TRBV4-1,TRBD2,CASSQDAGLADSYNEQFF,TGCGCCAGCAGCCAAGATGCAGGACTAGCGGACTCCTACAATGAGCAGTTCTTC
few,TRBJ2-1,TRBV4-3,TRBD2,CASSQDGSGRADEQFF,TGCGCCAGCAGCCAAGATGGCAGCGGGAGGGCGGATGAGCAGTTCTTC
.,TRBJ1-1,TRBV18,TRBD1,CASSPSASQGEAFF,TGTGCCAGCTCACCTTCAGCGTCACAGGGGGAAGCTTTCTTT
once,TRBJ2-5,TRBV5-1,TRBD1,CASSSPGAGTGNMYF,TGCGCCAGCAGCTCTCCAGGAGCCGGGACAGGGAATATGTACTTC
.,TRBJ1-6,TRBV14,TRBD1,CASSLGTANSPLHF,TGTGCCAGCAGCCTCGGGACAGCCAATTCACCCCTCCACTTT
.,TRBJ2-7,TRBV18,TRBD1,CASSPGQGGEQYF,TGTGCCAGCTCACCCGGACAGGGGGGAGAGCAGTACTTC
.,TRBJ1-2,TRBV19,TRBD1,CASSTGTGRSYTF,TGTGCCAGTAGTACTGGGACAGGGAGAAGCTACACCTTC
.,TRBJ2-7,TRBV29-1,.,CSVKGSSYEQYF,TGCAGCGTTAAAGGGAGCTCCTACGAGCAGTACTTC
.,TRBJ2-3,TRBV5-4,TRBD2,CASSLRQGGLTDTQYF,TGTGCCAGCAGCTTGAGGCAGGGAGGGCTCACAGATACGCAGTATTTT
.,TRBJ1-3,TRBV6-5,.,CASSADRFSGNTIYF,TGTGCCAGCAGTGCTGACAGATTCTCTGGAAACACCATATATTTT
.,TRBJ2-7,TRBV29-1,TRBD2,CSVEGLAGSYEQYF,TGCAGCGTTGAGGGACTAGCGGGCTCCTACGAGCAGTACTTC
.,TRBJ2-3,TRBV7-8,.,CASSSGGDTQYF,TGTGCCAGCAGCTCAGGCGGGGATACGCAGTATTTT
.,TRBJ1-3,TRBV5-1,.,CASSDTRDTIYF,TGCGCCAGCAGCGATACGAGGGACACCATATATTTT
.,TRBJ1-5,TRBV6-5,.,CASSYMEGGQPQHF,TGTGCCAGCAGTTACATGGAGGGAGGTCAGCCCCAGCATTTT
once,TRBJ2-1,TRBV5-4,TRBD2,CASSLRTSGRSSYNEQFF,TGTGCCAGCAGCCTACGTACTAGCGGGAGGTCCTCCTACAATGAGCAGTTCTTC
once,TRBJ2-7,TRBV7-6,.,CASSRLASYEQYF,TGTGCCAGCAGCCGGCTAGCCTCCTACGAGCAGTACTTC
.,TRBJ2-5,TRBV5-1,TRBD2,CASSLGGRYQETQYF,TGCGCCAGCAGCTTGGGCGGGAGATACCAAGAGACCCAGTACTTC
.,TRBJ1-1,TRBV4-1,TRBD1,CASSQDPPSTGGSPEAFF,TGCGCCAGCAGCCAAGATCCCCCCTCTACAGGGGGATCTCCTGAAGCTTTCTTT
.,TRBJ2-1,TRBV9,TRBD1,CASSVSGGFGNEQFF,TGTGCCAGCAGCGTGTCAGGGGGATTCGGCAATGAGCAGTTCTTC
.,TRBJ2-5,TRBV15,.,CATSRASGKGRETQYF,TGTGCCACCAGCAGAGCTTCGGGAAAAGGGCGAGAGACCCAGTACTTC
.,TRBJ2-7,TRBV4-2,TRBD2,CASSQGGLVSEQYF,TGTGCCAGCAGCCAGGGGGGACTAGTCTCCGAGCAGTACTTC
few,TRBJ1-5,TRBV2,.,CASSDHLNQPQHF,TGTGCCAGCAGTGACCATCTAAATCAGCCCCAGCATTTT
.,TRBJ2-2,TRBV10-3,.,CAIRQGNTGELFF,TGTGCCATCAGACAGGGGAACACCGGGGAGCTGTTTTTT
.,TRBJ1-5,TRBV6-1,.,CASSEGSGNSNQPQHF,TGTGCCAGCAGTGAAGGCAGCGGGAATAGCAATCAGCCCCAGCATTTT
.,TRBJ2-3,TRBV15,.,CATSPGTDTQYF,TGTGCCACCAGCCCTGGCACAGATACGCAGTATTTT
.,TRBJ2-7,TRBV18,.,CASSPARDGRGLYEQYF,TGTGCCAGCTCACCAGCGAGGGATGGCAGGGGTCTCTACGAGCAGTACTTC
.,TRBJ2-6,TRBV5-1,.,CASSLGGHSGANVLTF,TGCGCCAGCAGCTTGGGAGGACACTCTGGGGCCAACGTCCTGACTTTC
.,TRBJ2-3,TRBV30,.,CASDSTDTQYF,TGTGCCAGCGACAGCACAGATACGCAGTATTTT
.,TRBJ2-1,TRBV7-8,TRBD1,CASSPKPLGVGQGSSEQFF,TGTGCCAGCAGCCCCAAGCCCCTTGGAGTGGGACAGGGGTCGTCTGAGCAGTTCTTC
.,TRBJ1-2,TRBV10-3,TRBD1,CAISESSEDRGF,TGTGCCATCAGTGAGTCGTCTGAGGACAGGGGCTTC